Each of the 21 T cell receptor beta chains below was sequenced from the same sample in a study of blood T cell repertoires in COVID-19. Here immunoSEQ multiplex PCR was the method, and the copy in TCRdb shows in-frame clones only, minus some. The repertoire includes roughly 240,000 clones, 70% to 90% of them detected once, and just over 0.85% sits in the top ten. Source material: PBMCs or T cells enriched from blood (not recorded which). These receptors all stem from a man aged 50 or older who had been exposed to COVID-19.

The genes are TRBV5-3 and TRBJ2-7, with 11 positions matching TRBD1. TRBV5-3 is flagged as an ORF with uncertain function. The V gene end was trimmed by 4 bases and the J gene end by 5 bases; junction bases not matched to a gene: 8. The CDR3 spans 15 residues. CDR3 sequence: CARSVRGQGGNEQYF. DNA of the CDR3: TGTGCCAGAAGCGTACGGGGACAGGGGGGGAACGAGCAGTACTTC.

This clone has more than one count but fewer than ten. V usage is TRBV7-3 and J usage is TRBJ1-3; D is unclear. The V gene's germline CDR1 is SGHTA and CDR2 FQGTGA. The length of the CDR3 is 15 residues. Trimming removed 0 bases at V and 0 bases at J, with 6 bases between. In DNA form, the CDR3 reads TGTGCCAGCAGCTTAACCCGGGACTCTGGAAACACCATATATTTT. Translated: CASSLTRDSGNTIYF.

J is TRBJ1-1 and V is TRBV11-3; possible D gene TRBD1, 5 bases. V lost 2 bases, J lost 11 bases, and 12 bases lay in between. From germline, CDR1 is SGHNT and CDR2 YENEEA. The CDR3 totals 12 residues. DNA of the CDR3: TGTGCCAGCAGCTTACAGGGCGGAGGGGCTTTCTTT. Its translation is CASSLQGGGAFF.

This chain uses TRBV19 with TRBJ1-4; D is possibly TRBD1 (6 bases). CDR1 is LNHDA and CDR2 is SQIVND in the germline V gene (reference sequence). V shed 3 bases and J shed 2 bases, with 13 bases lying between them. This CDR3 region has 16 residues. The CDR3 DNA sequence: TGTGCCAGTAGTATCAGACAGGATGGTACTAATGAAAAACTGTTTTTT. This encodes CASSIRQDGTNEKLFF.

The genes are TRBV28 and TRBJ2-1, with TRBD2 matching 7 bases. CDR1 and CDR2 from the germline V gene are MDHEN and SYDVKM. The CDR3 is 12 residues long. V lost 9 bases to trimming and J lost 5 bases; unmatched junction nucleotides: 4. As DNA, the CDR3 is TGTGCCAGTCGACTAGCCCACAATGAGCAGTTCTTC. Amino acids: CASRLAHNEQFF.

The V gene is TRBV11-3, the J gene TRBJ1-1, with no clear D. Trimming shortened V by 1 base and J by 0 bases, and 6 bases separated the two germline ends. This CDR3 is 14 amino acids long. Germline V gene sequence: CDR1 SGHNT, CDR2 YENEEA. This CDR3 is CASSLGQLNTEAFF. CDR3 nucleotide sequence: TGTGCCAGCAGCTTAGGGCAGTTGAACACTGAAGCTTTCTTT.

The gene calls are TRBV6-2 or TRBV6-3 and TRBJ2-3, with 10 bases identical to TRBD2. The CDR3 length is 18 residues. Germline CDR1 reads MNHEY; CDR2 reads SVGEGT. Unmatched junction bases numbered 14, after V lost 4 bases and J lost 4 bases. The CDR3 DNA follows: TGTGCCAGCAGTTCCCTCCCTGGGCTAGCGGGGGTGGCAGATACGCAGTATTTT. Translating gives CASSSLPGLAGVADTQYF.

This chain links TRBV28 with TRBJ2-7, with 9 bases that match TRBD2. V lost 5 bases, J lost 3 bases, and 11 bases stayed unmatched. Germline V gene lookup returns CDR1 MDHEN and CDR2 SYDVKM. CDR3 size: 16 residues. In nucleotides, the CDR3 is TGTGCCAGCAGTACCTCGGGAGCGGGGGGACGCTACGAGCAGTACTTC. It encodes CASSTSGAGGRYEQYF.

The chain recombines TRBV20-1 with TRBJ1-4; maybe TRBD1 (5 bases). Trimming took off 3 bases at V and 5 bases at J, with 16 bases between the two ends. The CDR3 runs to 15 residues. Germline V gene lookup returns CDR1 DFQATT and CDR2 SNEGSKA (reference sequence). The CDR3 nucleotides are TGCAGTGCTAGTATTGTGGGGCAGGAGAATGAAAAACTGTTTTTT. Translated: CSASIVGQENEKLFF.

This clone is a singleton in its sample. The V call is TRBV6-1, the J call TRBJ2-3; D is possibly TRBD2 (7 bases). V was cut by 4 bases and J by 4 bases, with 24 bases left in between. Germline CDR1 is MNHNS and CDR2 is SASEGT. This CDR3 has 18 residues. The CDR3 spells CASSVIRGARFGADTQYF. CDR3 nucleotides: TGTGCCAGCAGTGTTATCCGGGGGGCGAGGTTCGGCGCAGATACGCAGTATTTT.

V is TRBV6-5 and J is TRBJ1-1; D is perhaps TRBD1 (6 bases). With 2 bases removed from V and 7 bases from J, the gap between germline ends came to 8 bases. Germline-derived CDR1 and CDR2 are MNHEY and SVGAGI. The CDR3 is 12 amino acids. The CDR3 DNA sequence: TGTGCCAGCAGTTACCGGGACAATGAAGCTTTCTTT. Encoded protein: CASSYRDNEAFF.

The genes are TRBV19 and TRBJ2-5, with TRBD2 matching over 9 bases. Trimming cost V 4 bases and J 8 bases; bases outside gene matches: 8. Germline V gives CDR1 LNHDA, CDR2 SQIVND (reference sequence). The CDR3 has 14 residues. The CDR3 loop reads CASSSGGAAGTQYF. CDR3 DNA sequence: TGTGCCAGTAGTAGCGGGGGGGCAGCGGGAACCCAGTACTTC.

The V call is TRBV7-9, the J call TRBJ1-2; D call uncertain. The V end lost 5 bases, the J end lost 7 bases, and 14 bases lay between the germline ends. Germline V gene data show CDR1 as SEHNR and CDR2 as FQNEAQ (reference sequence). This CDR3 is built from 13 residues. CDR3: CASSPRIEGGYTF. Written as DNA, the CDR3 is TGTGCCAGCAGCCCTCGGATTGAGGGTGGCTACACCTTC.

The chain carries TRBV4-1 and TRBJ2-7; TRBD2 agrees at 11 bases. Germline V CDR1 and CDR2: MGHRA, YSYEKL. This CDR3 contains 15 residues. V shed 1 base and J 3 bases; nucleotides not matched to a gene: 2. CDR3: CASSQGLAGGYEQYV. The CDR3 DNA sequence: TGCGCCAGCAGCCAAGGTCTAGCGGGAGGCTACGAGCAGTACGTC.

The V gene is TRBV6-5, the J gene TRBJ1-2; possibly TRBD1 for D (5 bases). This CDR3 comprises 16 residues. V dropped 0 bases and J dropped 1 base, with 12 bases sitting between them. Germline-derived CDR1 and CDR2 are MNHEY and SVGAGI. The DNA of the CDR3 is TGTGCCAGCAGTTACTCGCTATTGACAGATAACTATGGCTACACCTTC. Amino acids: CASSYSLLTDNYGYTF.

The gene calls are TRBV29-1 and TRBJ1-2; 8 nucleotides agree with TRBD1. The CDR3 is 15 residues long. V shed 5 bases, J shed 3 bases, and the junction held 11 bases outside the gene matches. Germline loops: CDR1 SQVTM, CDR2 ANQGSEA. CDR3 coding DNA: TGCAGCGTTTCCTACCCGGACAGGGCCGACTATGGCTACACCTTC. Encoded protein: CSVSYPDRADYGYTF.

In DNA, the CDR3 is TGTGCCAGCAGTTCCCTATACGAATCCTACACAGATACGCAGTATTTT. Encoded protein: CASSSLYESYTDTQYF. This rearrangement joins TRBV25-1 to TRBJ2-3; the D is unclear. The CDR3 extends over 16 amino acids. The germline V and J ends were trimmed by 5 bases and 2 bases, with 17 bases remaining between them. Germline V lookup: CDR1 MGHDK, CDR2 SYGVNS.

The chain couples TRBV28 to TRBJ2-1, with 8 bases identical to TRBD2. The junction had 6 bases not matched to a gene; V was cut back by 5 bases and J by 12 bases. This CDR3 comprises 12 residues. CDR1 and CDR2 from the germline V gene are MDHEN and SYDVKM. CDR3 protein: CASSLRTSWQFF. CDR3 nucleotides: TGTGCCAGCAGTCTAAGGACTAGCTGGCAGTTCTTC.

The chain carries TRBV30 and TRBJ1-3, with 7 bases lining up with TRBD1. The CDR3 contains 13 residues. Germline V CDR1 and CDR2: GTSNPN, SVGIG (reference sequence). V was clipped by 2 bases and J by 4 bases; unmatched bases: 2. In DNA, the CDR3 is TGTGCCTGGAGTACAGGGGTCGGAAACACCATATATTTT. Its protein is CAWSTGVGNTIYF.

The J gene is TRBJ2-1, the V gene TRBV28; 9 bases are shared with TRBD2. V lost 6 bases, J lost 4 bases, and 4 bases stayed unmatched. CDR3 length equals 14 residues. The germline V gene encodes CDR1 MDHEN and CDR2 SYDVKM. In nucleotides, the CDR3 is TGTGCCAGCAGACGGACTAGCGTATACAATGAGCAGTTCTTC. Its translation: CASRRTSVYNEQFF.

This clone was recorded a few times. This sample includes further DNA sequences coding for the same CDR3. The chain joins TRBV11-2 to TRBJ1-1; 7 nucleotides align to TRBD1. The CDR3 runs to 15 residues. V gave up 1 base and J gave up 3 bases; unmatched junction bases: 5. Germline values: CDR1 SGHAT, CDR2 FQNNGV. The CDR3 DNA is TGTGCCAGCAGCTTAGTTGTCAGGGGGGACACTGAAGCTTTCTTT. It translates to CASSLVVRGDTEAFF.